One sample yielded the 28 T cell receptor beta chains listed below, sequenced in a study of cytomegalovirus exposure and HLA in healthy donors. The PCR employed 60 Vbeta primers together with 13 Jbeta primers. Measured with immunoSEQ multiplex PCR; TCRdb has only the in-frame clones, and not every one. The table lists 100,000 to 150,000 clones, 8.5% to 10% of them singletons. The source material was PBMCs. These receptors all stem from a man between 35 and 55 years old in good health and CMV-seronegative.

There are a few counts of this clone. V usage is TRBV2 and J usage is TRBJ2-3, with unresolved D. The V gene lost 3 bases and the J gene lost 4 bases, with 8 bases spanning the gap. This CDR3 is 13 amino acids long. Looked up from germline, CDR1 is SNHLY and CDR2 is FYNNEI. The CDR3 nucleotides are TGTGCCAGCAGTGACGGTCGGGCAGATACGCAGTATTTT. It specifies CASSDGRADTQYF.

In regard to this clone: The final CDR3 position lacks the conserved phenylalanine or tryptophan, pointing to a likely read error. The DNA is omitted, as the CDR3 cannot be located on it reliably, and the CDR3 follows TCRdb's listing. V and J are TRBV13 and TRBJ2-3; TRBD2 was called by the table and not checked on the DNA. Per the germline V gene, CDR1 is PRHDT and CDR2 is FYEKMQ (reference sequence). The CDR3 numbers 14 amino acids, ends counted. The CDR3 here is CASSLGRDAGKWVT.

This clone is classed as medium-sized. J is TRBJ1-1 and V is TRBV4-1; D ambiguous. CDR3 length equals 15 residues. Trimming shortened V by 3 bases and J by 1 base, and 12 bases separated the two germline ends. CDR1 is MGHRA, CDR2 YSYEKL, per germline. CDR3 region: CASSHSQRGNTEAFF. CDR3 DNA sequence: TGCGCCAGCAGCCATAGTCAGAGAGGGAACACTGAAGCTTTCTTT.

This clone came up a few times. This chain joins TRBV27 and TRBJ1-2, with D possibly TRBD1 on 5 matching bases. Germline CDR1 reads MNHEY; CDR2 reads SMNVEV (reference sequence). The germline V and J ends were trimmed by 3 bases and 2 bases, with 7 bases remaining between them. The CDR3 runs 13 residues. The CDR3 DNA reads TGTGCCAGCAGTTTGACAGCCAACTATGGCTACACCTTC. Translated, it gives CASSLTANYGYTF.

This clone has only a few counts. The genes are TRBV28 and TRBJ2-7; 10 positions agree with TRBD1. The J segment lost 2 bases and the V segment lost 5 bases, leaving 6 bases of the junction unmatched. The CDR3 totals 15 residues. In germline, CDR1 is MDHEN, CDR2 SYDVKM. CDR3 nucleotide sequence: TGTGCCAGCAGTCCCCGGGACAGGGGTCCCTACGAGCAGTACTTC. Translating gives CASSPRDRGPYEQYF.

CDR3 in DNA: TGTGCCAGCAGCCCTCAACGCGGGGCTAGCGGGGTCCACAATGAGCAGTTCTTC. It encodes CASSPQRGASGVHNEQFF. This sequence joins TRBV9 and TRBJ2-1, with TRBD2 matching over 9 bases. V was pared by 4 bases and J by 5 bases, with 16 bases of the junction left unmatched. Germline V lookup: CDR1 SGDLS, CDR2 YYNGEE. This CDR3 is built from 18 residues.

This clone was recorded a few times. The CDR3 protein is CASSPAGTGGGNTIYF. The CDR3, as DNA: TGTGCCAGCAGCCCCGCCGGGACAGGGGGCGGAAACACCATATATTTT. The chain uses TRBV6-6 and TRBJ1-3; TRBD1 aligns across 12 bases. The junction had 7 bases not matched to a gene; V was cut back by 6 bases and J by 4 bases. The CDR3 covers 16 residues. Germline V gene lookup returns CDR1 MNHNY and CDR2 SVGAGI (reference sequence).

The table lists this clone with a few counts. J is TRBJ1-6 and V is TRBV10-1; a possible D gene is TRBD1 (6 bases). Germline values: CDR1 WNHNN, CDR2 SYGVQD (reference sequence). Trimming removed 0 bases at V and 6 bases at J, with 15 bases between. CDR3 size: 17 residues. CDR3 residues: CASSESAPGDVNSPLHF. The CDR3 DNA follows: TGCGCCAGCAGTGAGTCAGCCCCAGGGGACGTTAATTCACCCCTCCACTTT.

The genes are TRBV18 and TRBJ1-1; weak D call: TRBD1 (5 bases). There are 13 residues in the CDR3. Germline V gene sequence: CDR1 KGHSH, CDR2 LQKENI. Trimming removed 5 bases from V and 2 bases from J, with 9 bases in between. The CDR3 region is CASSRGQNTEAFF. In DNA, the CDR3 is TGTGCCAGCTCAAGGGGCCAAAACACTGAAGCTTTCTTT.

This chain joins TRBV28 and TRBJ2-7; 12 nucleotides line up with TRBD2. J was trimmed by 3 bases and V by 2 bases; bases with no gene match: 11. Germline assignment: CDR1 MDHEN and CDR2 SYDVKM. This CDR3 is 18 amino acids long. CDR3: CASSLDPTSGGPIYEQYF. The CDR3 DNA is TGTGCCAGCAGTTTAGACCCCACTAGCGGGGGGCCTATCTACGAGCAGTACTTC.

This clone was found a few times. The chain recombines TRBV6-5 with TRBJ2-2; TRBD1 aligns across 8 bases. The CDR3 runs to 14 residues. Germline V gives CDR1 MNHEY, CDR2 SVGAGI. The trim removed 3 bases at V and 6 bases at J, leaving 3 bases unmatched. The CDR3, as DNA: TGTGCCAGCAGTTATTCGACAGGGGCCGGGGAGCTGTTTTTT. This gives the protein CASSYSTGAGELFF.

The V and J genes are TRBV19 and TRBJ1-5; TRBD1 is a possible D gene (5 bases). The CDR3 spans 13 residues. CDR1 and CDR2 (germline): LNHDA, SQIVND (reference sequence). Trimming took off 6 bases at V and 7 bases at J, with 13 bases between the two ends. The CDR3 region is CASSGGGWQPQHF. The CDR3 DNA reads as TGTGCCAGTAGCGGCGGGGGGTGGCAGCCCCAGCATTTT.

This rearrangement joins TRBV11-2 to TRBJ2-3; a possible D gene is TRBD1 (6 bases). The CDR3 covers 15 residues. Trimming removed 4 bases from V and 0 bases from J, with 11 bases in between. Germline assignment: CDR1 SGHAT and CDR2 FQNNGV. The CDR3 DNA is TGTGCCAGCAGCTATACAGGGTCTAGCACAGATACGCAGTATTTT. The encoded protein is CASSYTGSSTDTQYF.

This chain joins TRBV7-8 and TRBJ1-5, with a weak D call TRBD1 (5 bases). The V and J ends lost 1 base and 6 bases respectively, with 13 bases between them. Germline CDR1 and CDR2: SGHVS and FQNEAQ. The CDR3 contains 15 residues. DNA for the CDR3: TGTGCCAGCAGCTTAGAAAGGGGAACAGGTCAGCCCCAGCATTTT. Its translation is CASSLERGTGQPQHF.

The chain couples TRBV7-9 to TRBJ2-1; D is ambiguous. V lost 2 bases and J lost 6, with 5 bases in between. Germline V lookup: CDR1 SEHNR, CDR2 FQNEAQ (reference sequence). The length of the CDR3 is 12 residues. As DNA, the CDR3 is TGTGCCAGCAGCTTAACGGGCAATGAGCAGTTCTTC. Amino acid sequence: CASSLTGNEQFF.

There are a few counts of this clone. This sequence joins TRBV27 and TRBJ1-4; D is possibly TRBD1 (6 bases). This CDR3 spans 13 amino acids. V shed 5 bases and J shed 10 bases, with 14 bases lying between them. The germline V gene has CDR1 MNHEY and CDR2 SMNVEV (reference sequence). The CDR3 here is CASSMDSDGKLFF. In DNA, the CDR3 is TGTGCCAGCAGTATGGACAGTGATGGAAAACTGTTTTTT. The variable domain in full, with the rest retrieved from reference TRBV27 and TRBJ1-4, is EAQVTQNPRYLITVTGKKLTVTCSQNMNHEYMSWYRQDPGLGLRQIYYSMNVEVTDKGDVPEGYKVSRKEKRNFPLILESPSPNQTSLYFCASSMDSDGKLFFGSGTQLSVL.

This clone was seen a few times. CDR3 in amino acids: CASSQDTEEWETQYF. In DNA form, the CDR3 reads TGCGCCAGCAGCCAAGATACCGAGGAGTGGGAGACCCAGTACTTC. The rearrangement joins TRBV4-3 to TRBJ2-5; D gene uncertain. The length of the CDR3 is 15 residues. Germline lookup yields CDR1 LGHNA and CDR2 YSLEER. Trimming pared 0 bases from V and 5 bases from J, leaving 13 bases between.

This clone was detected a few times. V usage is TRBV5-6 and J usage is TRBJ2-7, with 9 bases identical to TRBD1. The trim removed 4 bases at V and 3 bases at J, leaving 11 bases unmatched. The CDR3 contains 16 residues. CDR1 and CDR2 from the germline V gene are SGHDT and YYEEEE. CDR3 sequence: CASSPLQGTGNYEQYF. CDR3 DNA sequence: TGTGCCAGCAGCCCGCTCCAAGGGACAGGGAACTACGAGCAGTACTTC.

This clone occurred a few times. The V and J genes are TRBV19 and TRBJ1-2, with TRBD1 matching 9 bases. The CDR3 sequence is 14 residues long. V trimming: 0 bases; J trimming: 6 bases; junction bases outside the gene matches: 2. Germline CDR1 and CDR2: LNHDA and SQIVND (reference sequence). The CDR3 DNA is TGTGCCAGTAGTATAGATACAGGGGGCGATGGCTACACCTTC. It encodes CASSIDTGGDGYTF.

The rearrangement links TRBV28 to TRBJ2-7, with D possibly being TRBD1 (5 bases). Germline V lookup: CDR1 MDHEN, CDR2 SYDVKM. V was shortened by 3 bases and J by 7 bases, with 16 bases between the two germline ends. The CDR3 has 14 amino acids. The chain's CDR3 is CASSLTVGQREQYF. CDR3 DNA: TGTGCCAGCAGTTTGACAGTCGGACAAAGGGAGCAGTACTTC.

The chain uses TRBV27 and TRBJ2-3, with D uncertain. Germline V gene sequence: CDR1 MNHEY, CDR2 SMNVEV (reference sequence). The CDR3 runs to 14 residues. Trimming left V 3 bases short and J 0 bases short, with 7 bases between. DNA for the CDR3: TGTGCCAGCAGTTTTTACGGTAGCACAGATACGCAGTATTTT. This sequence encodes CASSFYGSTDTQYF.

This clone has more than one count but fewer than ten. The V gene is TRBV30, the J gene TRBJ2-3; a possible D gene is TRBD2 (6 bases). The CDR3 has 13 amino acids. V gave up 4 bases and J gave up 6 bases, with 14 bases separating them. Germline V lookup: CDR1 GTSNPN, CDR2 SVGIG (reference sequence). CDR3 protein: CAWTRRAGDTQYF. CDR3 DNA: TGTGCCTGGACCCGGAGGGCCGGGGATACGCAGTATTTT.

Comments on this clone: One end of the junction does not line up with germline, which may come from a read error. Other DNA sequences in this sample translate to the same CDR3. The chain combines TRBV6-1 with TRBJ1-5; D remains ambiguous. The CDR3 runs 15 residues. CDR1 is MNHNS, CDR2 SASEGT, per germline. The CDR3 DNA reads as TGTGCCAGCAGTGAACTCCACGGTAGCAATCAGCTCCAGCATTTT. Translated: CASSELHGSNQLQHF.

CDR3 DNA sequence: TGTGCCAGCAGCTTAGCTCACGGACTGGGATTTCCCTACGAGCAGTACTTC. This gives the protein CASSLAHGLGFPYEQYF. The rearrangement joins TRBV7-7 to TRBJ2-5, with D possibly matching TRBD2 (5 bases). The DNA end is a closer match to TRBJ2-7, so the J assignment may be wrong. This CDR3 is built from 17 residues. The germline V gene has CDR1 SSHAT and CDR2 FNYEAQ (reference sequence).

This clone was seen a handful of times. This chain links TRBV29-1 with TRBJ2-3, with D tentatively TRBD1 (6 bases). The CDR3 has 19 residues. Germline CDR1 and CDR2: SQVTM and ANQGSEA. V lost 6 bases and J lost 2, with 30 bases in between. CDR3 DNA sequence: TGCAGCGTGGCGACCCTAGCTTATCCGATACAGGGAAACACAGATACGCAGTATTTT. Its translation is CSVATLAYPIQGNTDTQYF.

This sequence joins TRBV9 and TRBJ1-4; possible D gene TRBD1, 6 bases. The germline V gene encodes CDR1 SGDLS and CDR2 YYNGEE. Trimming took off 0 bases at V and 9 bases at J, with 9 bases between the two ends. The CDR3 covers 13 residues. CDR3: CASSVDQGQKLFF. CDR3 sequence (DNA): TGTGCCAGCAGCGTAGACCAGGGGCAAAAACTGTTTTTT.

The chain is built from TRBV10-3 and TRBJ1-2; TRBD1 matches at 7 bases. V shed 11 bases, J shed 2 bases, and the junction held 5 bases outside the gene matches. CDR3 size: 12 residues. The germline V gene encodes CDR1 ENHRY and CDR2 SYGVKD. CDR3 bases: TGTGCCGCCCGGGACAGCAACTATGGCTACACCTTC. Translated, it gives CAARDSNYGYTF.

This clone was detected a few times. This chain links TRBV7-3 with TRBJ2-5; D is possibly TRBD2 (6 bases). The V gene lost 4 bases and the J gene lost 0 bases, with 9 bases spanning the gap. Germline V gene data show CDR1 as SGHTA and CDR2 as FQGTGA. The CDR3 covers 14 residues. The CDR3 sequence is CASSSGLYQETQYF. CDR3 nucleotide sequence: TGTGCCAGCAGCTCGGGACTGTACCAAGAGACCCAGTACTTC.